Described below is a single T cell receptor (beta chain) sequence and its context. Sequencing used immunoSEQ multiplex PCR; TCRdb keeps in-frame clones, though not all of them. This sample yields 300,000 or so clones, of which roughly 90% are seen a single time; over 0.9% belongs to the top ten. V gave up 4 bases and J gave up 2 bases, with 12 bases separating them. CDR3 length: 14 amino acids. CDR1 and CDR2 from the germline V gene are SQVTM and ANQGSEA. The data were obtained in a study of cytomegalovirus exposure and HLA in healthy donors. The specimen sequenced was PBMCs. This TCR was recovered from a man younger than 40 in good health and CMV-seronegative. The chain uses TRBV29-1 and TRBJ1-5, with TRBD1 as a possible D gene (5 bases). The CDR3 DNA reads as TGCAGCGTTGGCGGGGGAAAGGGCAATCAGCCCCAGCATTTT. Amino acid sequence: CSVGGGKGNQPQHF. Looking up the rest from reference TRBV29-1 and TRBJ1-5 gives the full variable domain: SAVISQKPSRDICQRGTSLTIQCQVDSQVTMMFWYRQQPGQSLTLIATANQGSEATYESGFVIDKFPISRPNLTFSTLTVSNMSPEDSSIYLCSVGGGKGNQPQHFGDGTRLSIL.